Listed below are T cell receptor beta chains from one sample, sequenced in a study of T cell responses to AZD1222 COVID-19 vaccine. Libraries were prepared by immunoSEQ multiplex PCR; TCRdb keeps only in-frame clonotypes and omits some of them. The sample includes roughly 130,000 clones, roughly 87% of them seen just once. The starting material was peripheral blood, obtained on day 0 of AZD1222 vaccination. The receptor source for this set is an adult in good health. The CDR3 runs from the conserved cysteine through the conserved F or W. D genes are given only for firm matches. Some rows have no size entry. The others give once, few or many, or a class for an expanded clone.

size	V	J	D	DNA	CDR3
-	TRBV7-6	TRBJ2-7	-	TGTGCCAGCAGCTTGGCCTACAGGTCGGGTAACTCCTACGAGCAGTACTTC	CASSLAYRSGNSYEQYF
few	TRBV10-3	TRBJ1-2	-	TGTGCCATAGCCATAGCCGGGATTGGGGTTGATGGCTACACCTTC	CAIAIAGIGVDGYTF
-	TRBV6-6	TRBJ2-7	TRBD1	TGTGCCAGCAGTCCCCGGGACAGGGCACCTTGGGAGCAGTACTTC	CASSPRDRAPWEQYF
-	TRBV19	TRBJ1-4	-	TGTGCCAGTAGTAGACAGGATAATGAAAAACTGTTTTTT	CASSRQDNEKLFF
-	TRBV19	TRBJ1-2	TRBD1	TGTGCCAGTAGCAAAATGGACAGGAACTATGGCTACACCTTC	CASSKMDRNYGYTF
-	TRBV7-2	TRBJ2-2	-	TGTGCCAGCAGCTTAGACGGGGCGACCGGGGAGCTGTTTTTT	CASSLDGATGELFF
-	TRBV28	TRBJ1-2	-	TGTGCCAGCGGTGGTCTCCAGATTAACTATGGCTACACCTTC	CASGGLQINYGYTF
once	TRBV19	TRBJ1-4	-	TGTGCCAGTAGTATCGGCTGGTATGGGGGCCTCACTAATGAAAAACTGTTTTTT	CASSIGWYGGLTNEKLFF
once	TRBV24-1	TRBJ2-5	-	TGTGCCACCAGTGGGGAGATGGAGACCCAGTACTTC	CATSGEMETQYF
-	TRBV7-2	TRBJ1-2	-	TGTGCCAGCAGCTTAGCGGGTGGAGGAGATAACTATGGCTACACCTTC	CASSLAGGGDNYGYTF
few	TRBV19	TRBJ2-7	-	TGTGCCAGTAGTGAAGGAGGGAACGAGCAGTACTTC	CASSEGGNEQYF
-	TRBV28	TRBJ1-5	-	TGTGCCAGCAAACGGGGGGGGTATCAGCCCCAGCATTTT	CASKRGGYQPQHF
-	TRBV10-2	TRBJ1-5	-	TGCGCCAGCAGTGAGTCTGGCAGAAATCAGCCCCAGCATTTT	CASSESGRNQPQHF
-	TRBV7-9	TRBJ1-4	-	TGTGCCAGCAGCCAAGGAGGAGCCAGGTTTAATGAAAAACTGTTTTTT	CASSQGGARFNEKLFF
-	TRBV7-2	TRBJ2-5	-	TGTGCCAGCAGCTTAGGGGGAAGAGAGACCCAGTACTTC	CASSLGGRETQYF
few	TRBV11-2	TRBJ1-4	-	TGTGCCAGCAGCCCAACAGGGCGCGTGAACGAAAAACTGTTTTTT	CASSPTGRVNEKLFF
-	TRBV16	TRBJ1-5	TRBD1	TGTGCCAGCAGCGGGGACAGGAGCGGGGTCTCCGGTCAGCCCCAGCATTTT	CASSGDRSGVSGQPQHF
once	TRBV5-4	TRBJ1-6	TRBD1	TGTGCCAGCAGTTTGGACAGGCGGGCCCTCCACTTT	CASSLDRRALHF
-	TRBV13	TRBJ1-1	-	TGTGCCAGCAGCCGCCTGGGGTTAGGTCAGGGTTCAGCTGAAGCTTTCTTT	CASSRLGLGQGSAEAFF
few	TRBV2	TRBJ2-7	TRBD1	TGTGCCAGCAGCCGATCGGGACAGGGAAGAGACGAGCAGTACTTC	CASSRSGQGRDEQYF
-	TRBV18	TRBJ1-1	TRBD1	TGTGCCAGCTCACAGGGGGCGATGAGCACTGAAGCTTTCTTT	CASSQGAMSTEAFF
-	TRBV10-3	TRBJ1-5	TRBD1	TGTGCCATTTCCCAGGGGGGTAGTAGTCAGCCCCAGCATTTT	CAISQGGSSQPQHF